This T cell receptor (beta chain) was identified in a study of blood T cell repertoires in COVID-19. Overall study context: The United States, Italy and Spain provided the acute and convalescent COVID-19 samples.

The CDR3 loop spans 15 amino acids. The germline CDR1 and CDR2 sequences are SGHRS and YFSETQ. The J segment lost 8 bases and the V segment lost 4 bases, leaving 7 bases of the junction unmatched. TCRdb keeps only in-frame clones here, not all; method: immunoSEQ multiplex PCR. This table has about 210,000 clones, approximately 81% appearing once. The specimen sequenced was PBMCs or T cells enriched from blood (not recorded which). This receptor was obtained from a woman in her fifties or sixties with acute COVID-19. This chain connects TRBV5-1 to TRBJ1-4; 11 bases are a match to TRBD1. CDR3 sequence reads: CASSLRTGGIEKLFF. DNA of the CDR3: TGCGCCAGCAGCCTACGGACAGGGGGCATCGAAAAACTGTTTTTT.